What follows are 27 T cell receptor beta chains derived from one specimen sequenced in a study of T cell repertoires in cytomegalovirus infection. One entry per CDR3 protein, called by TCRdb with MiXCR from the reads. The sample lists some 920,000 distinct CDR3 sequences; approximately 31% were seen once. Their recognized antigens are unknown. Source: cultured CD8+ T cells from PBMCs, taken from culture after CMV antigen stimulation. Receptors were obtained from a human donor in good health (CMV status not recorded). Some clones in this sample may be carry-over from other donors' samples.

This chain joins TRBV29-1 and TRBJ2-2; 11 bases agree with TRBD2. Germline assignment: CDR1 SQVTM and CDR2 ANQGSEA. The CDR3 contains 14 residues. V lost 4 bases and J lost 4; bases outside the gene matches: 2. CDR3 in DNA: TGCAGCGTTGTAGCGGGGGGGCCCACCGGGGAGCTGTTTTTT. Amino acids: CSVVAGGPTGELFF.

The J gene is TRBJ2-1, the V gene TRBV6-6; TRBD1 is a possible D gene (5 bases). Germline assignment: CDR1 MNHNY and CDR2 SVGAGI (reference sequence). Trimming removed 11 bases at V and 5 bases at J, with 10 bases between. This CDR3 comprises 11 residues. The CDR3 nucleotides are TGTGCCGGACAACGGAACAATGAGCAGTTCTTC. Translation gives CAGQRNNEQFF.

At least ten counts were recorded for this clonotype. V usage is TRBV7-6 and J usage is TRBJ2-6; TRBD1 is a possible D gene (6 bases). The CDR3 is 16 amino acids. Trimming took off 5 bases at V and 0 bases at J, with 11 bases between the two ends. Germline V CDR1 and CDR2: SGHVS, FNYEAQ. The CDR3 reads CASSGYRDSGANVLTF. The CDR3 DNA is TGTGCCAGCAGCGGATACAGGGACTCTGGGGCCAACGTCCTGACTTTC.

This clonotype was counted a few times. The J gene is TRBJ2-5, the V gene TRBV9; D might be TRBD1 (5 bases). Germline CDR1 and CDR2: SGDLS and YYNGEE. Trimming removed 0 bases from V and 5 bases from J, with 14 bases in between. The CDR3 extends over 15 amino acids. CDR3 in DNA: TGTGCCAGCAGCGTAGGTGACAGTGGATTGGAGACCCAGTACTTC. It yields the protein CASSVGDSGLETQYF.

This chain joins TRBV12-3 or TRBV12-4 and TRBJ1-1; no clear D. Between the trimmed V and J ends, which lost 6 bases and 8 bases, there was a span of 16 bases. There are 13 residues in the CDR3. CDR3 coding DNA: TGTGCCAGCAGCCTGACCCCGGAGATGGAAGCTTTCTTT. Its protein is CASSLTPEMEAFF.

The gene calls are TRBV14 and TRBJ2-1, with D perhaps matching TRBD2 (6 bases). V lost 8 bases to trimming and J lost 10 bases, with 12 bases between them. The V gene's germline CDR1 is SGHDN and CDR2 FVKESK. The CDR3 contains 11 residues. The CDR3 sequence is CASGRTSEQFF. The CDR3, as DNA: TGTGCCAGCGGGCGTACTAGCGAGCAGTTCTTC.

The J gene is TRBJ1-1, the V gene TRBV14; D remains ambiguous. CDR3 length equals 14 residues. Looked up from germline, CDR1 is SGHDN and CDR2 is FVKESK. V lost 4 bases, J lost 3 bases, and 12 bases lay in between. The CDR3 loop is CASSPAGWHTEAFF. For the CDR3, the DNA is TGTGCCAGCAGCCCAGCGGGGTGGCACACTGAAGCTTTCTTT.

The chain uses TRBV4-1 and TRBJ2-1; D tentatively fits TRBD1 or TRBD2 (5 bases each). CDR1 and CDR2 (germline): MGHRA, YSYEKL. Trimming took off 1 base at V and 5 bases at J, with 9 bases between the two ends. This CDR3 has 14 amino acids. The CDR3 sequence is CASSQGDLNNEQFF. The CDR3 DNA follows: TGCGCCAGCAGCCAAGGGGACCTGAACAATGAGCAGTTCTTC.

The CDR3 loop reads CASTHSEGSGELFF. CDR3 sequence (DNA): TGTGCCAGCACCCATAGTGAGGGGTCCGGGGAGCTGTTTTTT. The V gene is TRBV7-2, the J gene TRBJ2-2; D may correspond to TRBD1 or TRBD2 (5 bases each). CDR3 length equals 14 residues. V was clipped by 7 bases and J by 6 bases, with 15 bases between them. Germline V lookup: CDR1 SGHTA, CDR2 FQGNSA.

This chain links TRBV6-2 or TRBV6-3 with TRBJ2-7, with D possibly TRBD1 on 6 matching bases. CDR1 and CDR2 from the germline V gene are MNHEY and SVGEGT. The CDR3 extends over 14 amino acids. The V end was cut by 2 bases, the J end by 4 bases, with 12 bases between. The CDR3 is CASSYRQVVYEQYV. The CDR3 region has the DNA TGTGCCAGCAGTTACCGACAGGTCGTTTACGAGCAGTACGTC.

This clonotype was picked up a small number of times. The genes are TRBV6-6 and TRBJ1-1, with 9 bases that match TRBD1. With 7 bases clipped from V and 1 base from J, the junction kept 7 bases outside the gene matches. The CDR3 covers 15 residues. Per the germline V gene, CDR1 is MNHNY and CDR2 is SVGAGI (reference sequence). CDR3 protein: CASTPGTGWNTEAFF. The DNA for the CDR3 is TGTGCCAGCACACCGGGGACAGGGTGGAACACTGAAGCTTTCTTT.

Only a few counts were recorded for this clonotype. The chain is built from TRBV5-6 and TRBJ2-1; D possibly uses TRBD1 or TRBD2 (5 bases each). This CDR3 spans 16 amino acids. The V end was cut by 1 base, the J end by 8 bases, with 19 bases between. The V gene's germline CDR1 is SGHDT and CDR2 YYEEEE. The CDR3 DNA is TGTGCCAGCAGCTTGAGTGGGGGAACCCTCGGAGATGAGCAGTTCTTC. Amino acid sequence: CASSLSGGTLGDEQFF.

This clonotype was recorded at least ten times. The CDR3 sequence: CASSGQGSVRDNEQFF. The DNA for the CDR3 is TGTGCCAGCAGTGGACAGGGATCGGTAAGGGACAATGAGCAGTTCTTC. The chain recombines TRBV12-3 or TRBV12-4 with TRBJ2-1; the match to TRBD1 covers 8 bases. The CDR3 spans 16 residues. The trim removed 5 bases at V and 5 bases at J, leaving 11 bases unmatched.

About this clonotype: One junction end does not reproduce the germline sequence, and a read error may be involved. The chain has TRBV5-3 and TRBJ2-3, with 8 bases that match TRBD2. TRBV5-3 is noted as an ORF with a role that remains uncertain. The CDR3 extends over 15 amino acids. The CDR3 coding sequence is TGTGCCAGCAGCTTGTCACGGGGGGGGGCTCATACGCAGTATTTT. Translation gives CASSLSRGGAHTQYF.

This clonotype came up once. The genes are TRBV4-1 and TRBJ2-2; 7 bases match TRBD1. V trimming: 10 bases; J trimming: 1 base; junction bases outside the gene matches: 6. Germline V gene data show CDR1 as MGHRA and CDR2 as YSYEKL. The CDR3 extends over 14 amino acids. This CDR3 is CANSDRVNTGELFF. The CDR3 DNA sequence: TGCGCCAACTCAGACAGGGTGAACACCGGGGAGCTGTTTTTT.

This chain connects TRBV14 to TRBJ2-7; TRBD2 is a possible D gene (7 bases). The V gene's germline CDR1 is SGHDN and CDR2 FVKESK. The CDR3 extends over 14 amino acids. The CDR3 DNA reads TGTGTCAGCAGCCAAGGGGGGGCCGGAGCCGAGCAGTACGTC. It yields the protein CVSSQGGAGAEQYV.

The chain links TRBV25-1 to TRBJ2-5, with 8 bases matching TRBD1. Trimming at V came to 1 base and at J to 3 bases, leaving 4 bases not matched to a gene. Per the germline V gene, CDR1 is MGHDK and CDR2 is SYGVNS. The CDR3 runs to 15 residues. The CDR3 protein is CASSEWSDREETQYF. Written as DNA, the CDR3 is TGTGCCAGCAGTGAATGGTCGGACAGGGAAGAGACCCAGTACTTC.

This chain uses TRBV6-5 with TRBJ2-2; D tentatively reads TRBD1 or TRBD2 (5 bases each). With 5 bases removed from V and 8 bases from J, the gap between germline ends came to 18 bases. The CDR3 totals 15 residues. In germline, CDR1 is MNHEY, CDR2 SVGAGI. Here the CDR3 reads CASSLPGPDTGELFF. CDR3 sequence (DNA): TGTGCCAGCAGTCTCCCGGGACCTGATACTGGGGAGCTGTTTTTT.

This clonotype was found many times. The rearrangement joins TRBV7-6 to TRBJ1-5; 9 bases agree with TRBD1. CDR1 SGHVS and CDR2 FNYEAQ come from the germline V gene. This CDR3 is built from 15 residues. V lost 5 bases to trimming and J lost 7 bases; unmatched junction nucleotides: 9. DNA of the CDR3: TGTGCCAGCAGCCCTCGGGACAGGGTGGACCAGCCCCAGCATTTT. Translating it yields CASSPRDRVDQPQHF. Complete variable domain (other parts from reference TRBV7-6 and TRBJ1-5): GAGVSQSPRYKVTKRGQDVALRCDPISGHVSLYWYRQALGQGPEFLTYFNYEAQQDKSGLPNDRFSAERPEGSISTLTIQRTEQRDSAMYRCASSPRDRVDQPQHFGDGTRLSIL.

This chain uses TRBV11-3 with TRBJ1-5; no clear D gene. This CDR3 region has 19 residues. The V gene's germline CDR1 is SGHNT and CDR2 YENEEA. V shed 4 bases and J shed 2 bases, with 24 bases lying between them. The CDR3 here is CASSSGREGLGWGNQPQHF. The CDR3 DNA follows: TGTGCCAGCAGCTCGGGCCGGGAAGGGCTGGGATGGGGCAATCAGCCCCAGCATTTT.

This clonotype was seen many times. The rearrangement joins TRBV7-9 to TRBJ2-5; D is undetermined. The germline CDR1 and CDR2 sequences are SEHNR and FQNEAQ (reference sequence). The CDR3 is made up of 13 amino acids. Trimming took 1 base from V and 5 from J, leaving 8 bases between them. The CDR3 spells CASSLGGLETQYF. The CDR3 DNA reads as TGTGCCAGCAGCTTAGGCGGATTGGAGACCCAGTACTTC.

V gene TRBV2 combines with J gene TRBJ1-2; D uncertain. Germline CDR1 is SNHLY and CDR2 is FYNNEI. There are 16 residues in the CDR3. Trimming shortened V by 1 base and J by 2 bases, and 14 bases separated the two germline ends. CDR3 sequence (DNA): TGTGCCAGCAGTGAAGTGCGGAAGCCTCCGAACTATGGCTACACCTTC. Its translation: CASSEVRKPPNYGYTF.

A few counts support this clonotype. The gene calls are TRBV19 and TRBJ2-7; D is possibly TRBD1 (6 bases). The CDR3 is 15 amino acids. V was trimmed by 1 base and J by 1 base, leaving 11 bases between them. The germline CDR1 and CDR2 sequences are LNHDA and SQIVND (reference sequence). CDR3 nucleotide sequence: TGTGCCAGTAGTATAGGATGGGGGCGATCCTACGAGCAGTACTTC. Translated, it gives CASSIGWGRSYEQYF.

This sequence joins TRBV6-1 and TRBJ2-1; TRBD1 agrees at 7 bases. Germline values: CDR1 MNHNS, CDR2 SASEGT. The V gene end was trimmed by 6 bases and the J gene end by 10 bases; junction bases not matched to a gene: 15. CDR3 size: 15 residues. The CDR3: CASSLQGGLFVEQFF. In nucleotides, the CDR3 is TGTGCCAGCAGCCTACAAGGGGGCCTCTTCGTGGAGCAGTTCTTC.

J is TRBJ2-5 and V is TRBV6-2 or TRBV6-3; D might be TRBD2 (6 bases). The V end was cut by 10 bases, the J end by 0 bases, with 9 bases between. The CDR3 sequence is 12 residues long. The germline gives CDR1 MNHEY, CDR2 SVGEGT. DNA of the CDR3: TGTGCCACCTGGGGGGACCAAGAGACCCAGTACTTC. Its protein is CATWGDQETQYF.

The CDR3 nucleotides read TGCAGTGCTTCTTATGAGGGAACATATAGCAATCAGCCCCAGCATTTT. Residues: CSASYEGTYSNQPQHF. This chain uses TRBV20-1 with TRBJ1-5; D call uncertain. Germline CDR1 and CDR2: DFQATT and SNEGSKA (reference sequence). Trimming left V 5 bases short and J 0 bases short, with 17 bases between. CDR3 length: 16 amino acids.

This clonotype was counted a few times. The genes are TRBV5-6 and TRBJ2-1; unclear D gene. Germline CDR1 and CDR2: SGHDT and YYEEEE. This CDR3 spans 15 amino acids. Trimming took off 0 bases at V and 7 bases at J, with 14 bases between the two ends. In DNA, the CDR3 is TGTGCCAGCAGCTTGGACGTCCGGTATAGGAATGAGCAGTTCTTC. This gives the protein CASSLDVRYRNEQFF. Full variable domain (outside the CDR3, taken from reference TRBV5-6 and TRBJ2-1): DAGVTQSPTHLIKTRGQQVTLRCSPKSGHDTVSWYQQALGQGPQFIFQYYEEEERQRGNFPDRFSGHQFPNYSSELNVNALLLGDSALYLCASSLDVRYRNEQFFGPGTRLTVL.